This record concerns one T cell receptor beta chain sequence. Its antigen is not known. This sample is part of a study of cytomegalovirus exposure and HLA in healthy donors. Study-wide findings and caveats: Cytomegalovirus-associated status was assigned to 150 to 200 TCR beta chains.

The CDR3 spans 17 residues. V lost 2 bases to trimming and J lost 4 bases; unmatched junction nucleotides: 7. Germline V gene sequence: CDR1 SGHAT, CDR2 FQNNGV. Only in-frame clones appear in the TCRdb table, and some are missing; sequencing was by immunoSEQ multiplex PCR. The table records 150,000 to 170,000 clones, 86% of them present only once. Input material: PBMCs. The TCR comes from a human donor in good health. The chain is built from TRBV11-2 and TRBJ2-2; 10 bases are a match to TRBD1. The CDR3 reads CASSLRTRDRGTGELFF. The CDR3 bases are TGTGCCAGCAGCTTACGCACGAGGGACAGGGGCACCGGGGAGCTGTTTTTT. Using reference TRBV11-2 and TRBJ2-2 for the parts outside the CDR3, the full variable domain is EAGVAQSPRYKIIEKRQSVAFWCNPISGHATLYWYQQILGQGPKLLIQFQNNGVVDDSQLPKDRFSAERLKGVDSTLKIQPAKLEDSAVYLCASSLRTRDRGTGELFFGEGSRLTVL.